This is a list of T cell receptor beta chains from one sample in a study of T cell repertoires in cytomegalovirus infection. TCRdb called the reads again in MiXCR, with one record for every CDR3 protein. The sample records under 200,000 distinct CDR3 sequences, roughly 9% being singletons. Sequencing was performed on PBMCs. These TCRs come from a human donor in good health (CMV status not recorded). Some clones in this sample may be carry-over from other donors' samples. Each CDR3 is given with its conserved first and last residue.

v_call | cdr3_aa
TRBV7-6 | CASSLRGAGANVLTF
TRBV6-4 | CASRAVAGLNTEAFF
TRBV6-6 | CASSYRGGYSGAFF
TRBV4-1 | CASSRETGRYTEAFF
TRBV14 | CASSGTYGEQYF
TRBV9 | CASSVTGNNQPQHF
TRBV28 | CASRLVNQPQHF
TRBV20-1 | CSASRGQGASYGYTF
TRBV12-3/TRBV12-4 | CASSPDRDLKTQYF
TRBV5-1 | CASSPEGPRSTEAFF
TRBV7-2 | CASSSFALFYNEQFF
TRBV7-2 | CASSLRVGGDTQYF
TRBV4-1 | CASSQVGGRPKNTEAFF
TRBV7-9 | CASSFGDGGMTQYF
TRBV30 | CAWNIQGINEQFF
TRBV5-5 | CASSLYLTETQYF
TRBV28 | CASSGTAIGSNQPQHF
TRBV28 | CASSLGAGWDYGYTF
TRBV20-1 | CSARTLETVVGYNEQFF
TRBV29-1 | CSVEDPTSSKETQYF
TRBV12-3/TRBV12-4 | CASRETGGFQETQYF
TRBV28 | CASSREQGAVNEQYF